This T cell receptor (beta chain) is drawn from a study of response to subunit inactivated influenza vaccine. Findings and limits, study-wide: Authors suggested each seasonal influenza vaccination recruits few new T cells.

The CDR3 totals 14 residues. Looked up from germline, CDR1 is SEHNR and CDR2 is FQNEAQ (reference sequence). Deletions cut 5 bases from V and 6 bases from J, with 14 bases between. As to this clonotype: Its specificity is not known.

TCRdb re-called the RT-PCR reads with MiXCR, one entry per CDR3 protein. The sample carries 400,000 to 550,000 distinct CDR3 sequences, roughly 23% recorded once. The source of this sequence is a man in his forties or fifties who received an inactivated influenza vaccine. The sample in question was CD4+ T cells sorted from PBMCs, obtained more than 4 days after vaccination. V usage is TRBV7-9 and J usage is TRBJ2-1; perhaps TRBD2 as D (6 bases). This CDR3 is CASSPAGTFNEQFF. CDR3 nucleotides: TGTGCCAGCAGCCCAGCCGGGACTTTCAATGAGCAGTTCTTC.